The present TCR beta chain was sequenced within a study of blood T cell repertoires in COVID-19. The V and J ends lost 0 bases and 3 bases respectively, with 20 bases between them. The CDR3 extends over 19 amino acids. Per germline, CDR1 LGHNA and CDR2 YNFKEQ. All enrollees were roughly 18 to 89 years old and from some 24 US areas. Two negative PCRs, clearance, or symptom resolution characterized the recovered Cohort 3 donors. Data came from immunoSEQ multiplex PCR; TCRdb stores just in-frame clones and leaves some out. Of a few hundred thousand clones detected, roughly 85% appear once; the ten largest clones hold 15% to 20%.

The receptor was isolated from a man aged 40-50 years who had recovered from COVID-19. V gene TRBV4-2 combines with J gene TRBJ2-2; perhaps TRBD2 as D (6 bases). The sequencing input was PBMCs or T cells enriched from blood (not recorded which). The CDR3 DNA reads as TGTGCCAGCAGCCAAGATCAGTTAATAGCGGCCGGGGACACCGGGGAGCTGTTTTTT. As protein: CASSQDQLIAAGDTGELFF.